These T cell receptor beta chains were read from a single sample in a study of blood T cell repertoires in COVID-19. TCRdb keeps only in-frame clones here, not all; method: immunoSEQ multiplex PCR. Altogether around 440,000 clones are present, about 91% being singletons, with the ten largest covering roughly 12%. The sample taken for sequencing was peripheral blood. These receptors were collected from a woman in her forties or fifties with COVID-19, enrolled during active disease. Both conserved end residues are part of each CDR3. A D gene is named only where the DNA matches it firmly. Some rows mark clone size as missing; the rest say once, few, many or name a class of expanded clone.

j_call clone_size d_call v_call cdr3_nt cdr3_aa
TRBJ2-2 once TRBD2 TRBV7-2 TGTGCCAGCAGCTCGAAAGCGGGGCTGCACGGGGAGCTGTTTTTT CASSSKAGLHGELFF
TRBJ2-7 NA TRBD2 TRBV28 TGTGCCAGCCGGGGGGGGGTTGACGAGCAGTACTTC CASRGGVDEQYF
TRBJ2-2 NA NA TRBV5-1 TGCGCCAGCAGGAATAGCGGAGACACCGGGGAGCTGTTTTTT CASRNSGDTGELFF
TRBJ1-1 NA TRBD1 TRBV5-1 TGCGCCAGCAGCTTCACAGGGGTCAACACTGAAGCTTTCTTT CASSFTGVNTEAFF
TRBJ1-6 few TRBD1 TRBV5-1 TGCGCCAGCAGCCTGGGACAGAATAATTCACCCCTCCACTTT CASSLGQNNSPLHF
TRBJ1-2 once TRBD1 TRBV5-1 TGCGCCAGCAGCTGGGAAACAGGGGGCAACTATGGCTACACCTTC CASSWETGGNYGYTF
TRBJ1-2 NA NA TRBV19 TGTGCCAGTAAACCCTACAGGGAACCTCGATATGGCTACACCTTC CASKPYREPRYGYTF
TRBJ1-5 NA NA TRBV9 TGTGCCAGCAGCGTAAGCCCAAACAATCAGCCCCAGCATTTT CASSVSPNNQPQHF
TRBJ1-1 NA TRBD1 TRBV5-1 TGCGCCAGCAGCTGGGGACAGGGGTTTAGCACTGAAGCTTTCTTT CASSWGQGFSTEAFF
TRBJ2-5 NA NA TRBV6-5 TGTGCCAGCAGTTACGGGCAGGGCGGAGAGACCCAGTACTTC CASSYGQGGETQYF
TRBJ2-2 NA TRBD2 TRBV11-2 TGTGCCAGCAGCTTAGATTGGCTAGCGGGGACCGGGGAGCTGTTTTTT CASSLDWLAGTGELFF
TRBJ2-3 NA TRBD1 TRBV7-3 TGTGCCAGCAGCTTAGGGACAGGGCGAGATACGCAGTATTTT CASSLGTGRDTQYF
TRBJ2-7 NA TRBD1 TRBV27 TGTGCCAGCAGTCTGTCCGGGACAGGGAGGGAGCAGTACTTC CASSLSGTGREQYF
TRBJ2-2 NA TRBD2 TRBV19 TGTGCCAGTAGCGGGACTACCTTCGGGGAGCTGTTTTTT CASSGTTFGELFF
TRBJ2-3 NA NA TRBV19 TGTGCCAGTAGTAACGACAGGAACACAGATACGCAGTATTTT CASSNDRNTDTQYF
TRBJ1-5 NA NA TRBV19 TGTGCCAGTAGCCAGGGTGTAAGCCAGCCCCAGCATTTT CASSQGVSQPQHF
TRBJ1-5 NA NA TRBV6-1 TGTGCCAGCAGTGAAGCGGGGGGGTTTTTTCAGCCCCAGCATTTT CASSEAGGFFQPQHF
TRBJ1-3 once TRBD1 TRBV7-3 TGTGCCAGCAGCCAGGGACAGGGTGCTGGAAACACCATATATTTT CASSQGQGAGNTIYF
TRBJ1-1 NA NA TRBV30 TGTGCCTGGAGTGTCGGGGGAGAGAACACTGAAGCTTTCTTT CAWSVGGENTEAFF
TRBJ2-3 once NA TRBV30 TGTGCCTGGAGTCGGCAGGGCCCTAGCACAGATACGCAGTATTTT CAWSRQGPSTDTQYF
TRBJ2-1 NA TRBD2 TRBV11-2 TGTGCCAGCAGTTATTATAGCGGGGAACGGTACAATGAGCAGTTCTTC CASSYYSGERYNEQFF
TRBJ1-2 NA TRBD1 TRBV10-3 TGTGCCATCAGCCCAAGGGGGGGACAGGTCCTAAAGGTGGATGGCTACACCTTC CAISPRGGQVLKVDGYTF
TRBJ1-3 NA NA TRBV18 TGTGCCAGCTCACCTTCCGCGGGGGGCTCTGGAAACACCATATATTTT CASSPSAGGSGNTIYF
TRBJ2-1 NA NA TRBV30 TGTGCCTGGGGAGGGGAGACTAGCTCCTACAATGAGCAGTTCTTC CAWGGETSSYNEQFF
TRBJ1-6 NA NA TRBV5-1 TGCGCCAGCAGCTTGGAGGCGGTGGGACCCCTCCACTTT CASSLEAVGPLHF
TRBJ1-1 NA NA TRBV12-3/TRBV12-4 TGTGCCAGCAGTTTTGCTAGGACTGAAGCTTTCTTT CASSFARTEAFF
TRBJ2-3 NA TRBD2 TRBV20-1 TGCAGTGCTAGTTGGGCTAGCGGGGGTTACAGCACAGATACGCAGTATTTT CSASWASGGYSTDTQYF
TRBJ1-2 few NA TRBV11-2 TGTGCCAGCAGCTTAGGCGGATTTGAGGGCTACACCTTC CASSLGGFEGYTF
TRBJ1-1 NA NA TRBV5-6 TGTGCCAGCAGCTTGGCGGGGTTTACTGAAGCTTTCTTT CASSLAGFTEAFF
TRBJ2-3 few TRBD1 TRBV7-9 TGTGCCAGCAGCCAGACAGGGCCCACAGATACGCAGTATTTT CASSQTGPTDTQYF
TRBJ1-2 NA TRBD1 TRBV6-5 TGTGCCAGTCGACAGGGGCCCTCTAACTATGGCTACACCTTC CASRQGPSNYGYTF
TRBJ2-5 once NA TRBV28 TGTGCCAGCAGTTTGGCCAGGGGTGTAGGAGAGACCCAGTACTTC CASSLARGVGETQYF
TRBJ1-1 NA NA TRBV10-3 TGTGCCATCAGTGATCAGGAAATTGCTTTCTTT CAISDQEIAFF
TRBJ2-1 NA NA TRBV12-3/TRBV12-4 TGTGCCAGCAGTTTTTCACCCGACAGGGAGCAGTTCTTC CASSFSPDREQFF
TRBJ1-4 NA TRBD1 TRBV14 TGTGCCAGCAGCCTATACAGGGGAAGAGGAGAAAAACTGTTTTTT CASSLYRGRGEKLFF
TRBJ2-7 once TRBD1 TRBV7-9 TGTGCCAGCAGCCCGCAACCTCACGGGACAGGGCTTCTCGAGCAGTACTTC CASSPQPHGTGLLEQYF